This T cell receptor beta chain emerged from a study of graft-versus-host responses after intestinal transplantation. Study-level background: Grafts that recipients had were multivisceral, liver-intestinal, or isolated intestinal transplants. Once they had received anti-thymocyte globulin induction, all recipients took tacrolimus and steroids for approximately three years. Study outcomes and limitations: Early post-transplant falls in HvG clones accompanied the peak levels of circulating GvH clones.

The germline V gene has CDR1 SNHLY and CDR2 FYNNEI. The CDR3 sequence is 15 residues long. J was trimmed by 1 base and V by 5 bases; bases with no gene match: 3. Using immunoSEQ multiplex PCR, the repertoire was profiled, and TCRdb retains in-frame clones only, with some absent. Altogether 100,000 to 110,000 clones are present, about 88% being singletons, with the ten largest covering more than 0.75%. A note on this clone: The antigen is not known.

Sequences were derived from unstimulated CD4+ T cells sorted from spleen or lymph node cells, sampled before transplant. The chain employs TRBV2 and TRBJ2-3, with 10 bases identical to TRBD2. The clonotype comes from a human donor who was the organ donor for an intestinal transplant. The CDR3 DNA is TGTGCCAGCAGTAAAGGACTAGCGGGCACAGATACGCAGTATTTT. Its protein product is CASSKGLAGTDTQYF.